The 21 T cell receptor beta chains listed next were all sequenced from one sample in a study of T-cell reconstitution after alpha-beta-depleted transplantation in children. Preparing the TCRbeta library involved the use of unique molecular identifiers. MiXCR was run by TCRdb on the PCR reads, yielding one entry per CDR3 protein. Of about 580,000 distinct CDR3 sequences listed, 27% were seen once; the top ten hold under 45%. Source: PBMCs, taken before TCRalphabeta/CD19-depleted stem cell transplant. These receptors all come from a boy under two years old with Wiskott-Aldrich syndrome, due to receive a stem cell transplant.

The chain has TRBV20-1 and TRBJ1-2, with D unresolved. V was trimmed by 0 bases and J by 4 bases, leaving 12 bases between them. This CDR3 spans 14 amino acids. Germline lookup yields CDR1 DFQATT and CDR2 SNEGSKA (reference sequence). The CDR3 bases are TGCAGTGCTAGAGATCGTAGGTCAAGCTATGGCTACACCTTC. This translates into CSARDRRSSYGYTF.

This clonotype appeared a few times. This chain's CDR3 is CASSPTLAGGFYEQYF. In nucleotides, the CDR3 is TGTGCCAGCAGCCCTACCTTAGCGGGAGGTTTCTACGAGCAGTACTTC. The genes are TRBV7-8 and TRBJ2-7, with 10 nucleotides matching TRBD2. This CDR3 has 16 amino acids. Trimming at V came to 5 bases and at J to 3 bases, leaving 10 bases not matched to a gene. The germline CDR1 and CDR2 sequences are SGHVS and FQNEAQ.

This clonotype came up a few times. This chain links TRBV5-1 with TRBJ2-3, with 8 positions matching TRBD1. Germline V gives CDR1 SGHRS, CDR2 YFSETQ. The CDR3 has 17 residues. Losses at the gene ends were 3 bases for V and 2 bases for J; bases not matched to a gene: 11. The CDR3 sequence: CASSWDAGTGNTDTQYF. CDR3 sequence (DNA): TGCGCCAGCAGCTGGGACGCCGGGACAGGAAACACAGATACGCAGTATTTT.

This chain joins TRBV12-3 or TRBV12-4 and TRBJ2-1, with a possible D match to TRBD2 (6 bases). Trimming removed 6 bases from V and 8 bases from J, with 17 bases in between. The CDR3 is made up of 14 amino acids. The CDR3 DNA reads as TGTGCCAGCAGCCCGGGACTGCGGGGCGATGAGCAGTTCTTC. Its protein product is CASSPGLRGDEQFF.

V usage is TRBV10-3 and J usage is TRBJ1-1, with TRBD1 matching 8 bases. Unmatched junction bases numbered 3, after V lost 3 bases and J lost 3 bases. The CDR3 loop spans 14 amino acids. Per the germline V gene, CDR1 is ENHRY and CDR2 is SYGVKD. The CDR3, as DNA: TGTGCCATCAGTGAACAGGGGGTCTACACTGAAGCTTTCTTT. Residues: CAISEQGVYTEAFF.

The chain combines TRBV20-1 with TRBJ1-5, with 7 bases that match TRBD1. V dropped 6 bases and J dropped 2; count of bases not matched to a gene: 4. The CDR3 is 13 amino acids. The germline V gene has CDR1 DFQATT and CDR2 SNEGSKA (reference sequence). This CDR3 reads CSADRARNQPQHF. The DNA of the CDR3 is TGCAGTGCCGACAGGGCGCGCAATCAGCCCCAGCATTTT.

V is TRBV24-1 and J is TRBJ2-1, with 7 bases fitting TRBD2. CDR1 KGHDR and CDR2 SFDVKD come from the germline V gene. The junction had 5 bases not matched to a gene; V was cut back by 1 base and J by 0 bases. This CDR3 contains 17 residues. The CDR3 spells CATSDFSGTSSYNEQFF. CDR3 in DNA: TGTGCCACCAGTGATTTCAGCGGGACCAGCTCCTACAATGAGCAGTTCTTC.

This clonotype was found a few times. The V call is TRBV7-9, the J call TRBJ2-1, with a possible D match to TRBD1 (5 bases). Germline CDR1 is SEHNR and CDR2 is FQNEAQ (reference sequence). The CDR3 sequence is 15 residues long. V lost 5 bases to trimming and J lost 1 base, with 12 bases between them. CDR3 nucleotide sequence: TGTGCCAGCAGCCCGAGACAGAATTCCTACAATGAGCAGTTCTTC. Translated, it gives CASSPRQNSYNEQFF.

This sequence joins TRBV30 and TRBJ2-6; D gene ambiguous. Germline CDR1 reads GTSNPN; CDR2 reads SVGIG (reference sequence). The CDR3 is 16 amino acids. Trimming removed 4 bases from V and 1 base from J, with 14 bases in between. CDR3 sequence: CAWIRKAQSGANVLTF. The CDR3 DNA sequence: TGTGCCTGGATCCGGAAAGCCCAATCTGGGGCCAACGTCCTGACTTTC.

In this sample, this clonotype turned up a few times. The V gene is TRBV28, the J gene TRBJ1-6, with D unclear. With 5 bases removed from V and 5 bases from J, the gap between germline ends came to 1 base. Germline CDR1 reads MDHEN; CDR2 reads SYDVKM. The CDR3 totals 11 residues. The CDR3, as DNA: TGTGCCAGCAGTCATAATTCACCCCTCCACTTT. It encodes CASSHNSPLHF.

This clonotype was seen only a few times. V usage is TRBV12-3 or TRBV12-4 and J usage is TRBJ2-3; 7 bases map to TRBD1. This CDR3 spans 13 amino acids. J was trimmed by 5 bases and V by 6 bases; bases with no gene match: 5. CDR3 region: CASRKGAEDTQYF. For the CDR3, the DNA is TGTGCCAGCAGGAAGGGGGCCGAAGATACGCAGTATTTT.

This clonotype has more than one count but fewer than ten. The rearrangement joins TRBV6-2 or TRBV6-3 to TRBJ1-2; tentatively, D is TRBD1 (5 bases). Germline loops: CDR1 MNHEY, CDR2 SVGEGT. The CDR3 sequence is 13 residues long. Trimming took off 7 bases at V and 4 bases at J, with 13 bases between the two ends. CDR3 nucleotide sequence: TGTGCCAGCAAGGAGCAGGGTGGCTATGGCTACACCTTC. It yields the protein CASKEQGGYGYTF.

This chain connects TRBV7-6 to TRBJ2-7; D uncertain. The germline V gene has CDR1 SGHVS and CDR2 FNYEAQ. The germline V and J ends were trimmed by 4 bases and 0 bases, with 7 bases remaining between them. CDR3 size: 13 residues. CDR3 residues: CASSSPRSYEQYF. The CDR3 DNA reads TGTGCCAGCAGCTCGCCCCGCTCCTACGAGCAGTACTTC.

The CDR3 protein is CASSTRQGGIYNEQFF. The CDR3 nucleotides are TGTGCCAGCAGCACAAGACAGGGAGGGATCTACAATGAGCAGTTCTTC. The rearrangement uses TRBV21-1 and TRBJ2-1; the DNA was not compared with TRBD2, the D call given in the table. TRBV21-1 is a documented pseudogene. The CDR3 length is 16 residues.

The genes are TRBV12-3 or TRBV12-4 and TRBJ2-1; TRBD2 aligns across 8 bases. The CDR3 has 14 residues. V trimming: 4 bases; J trimming: 8 bases; junction bases outside the gene matches: 7. The CDR3 DNA sequence: TGTGCCAGCAGTTATCTGAGCGGGAGTTATGAGCAGTTCTTC. Protein sequence: CASSYLSGSYEQFF.

The chain carries TRBV7-3 and TRBJ2-1; TRBD1 is a possible D gene (5 bases). The ends were cut back, 4 bases at V and 3 bases at J, with 13 bases in the middle. Germline V CDR1 and CDR2: SGHTA, FQGTGA. The CDR3 runs to 15 residues. In DNA form, the CDR3 reads TGTGCCAGCAGCTCCCTAGGGGTGGACTACAATGAGCAGTTCTTC. It yields the protein CASSSLGVDYNEQFF. Together with reference TRBV7-3 and TRBJ2-1, the CDR3 gives the full variable domain: GAGVSQTPSNKVTEKGKYVELRCDPISGHTALYWYRQSLGQGPEFLIYFQGTGAADDSGLPNDRFFAVRPEGSVSTLKIQRTERGDSAVYLCASSSLGVDYNEQFFGPGTRLTVL.

The rearrangement links TRBV27 to TRBJ1-5; the match to TRBD1 covers 9 bases. The CDR3 length is 19 residues. The trim removed 3 bases at V and 3 bases at J, leaving 15 bases unmatched. From germline, CDR1 is MNHEY and CDR2 SMNVEV (reference sequence). CDR3 protein: CASSFRRPGRTGDNQPQHF. The CDR3 DNA follows: TGTGCCAGCAGTTTTCGCAGACCTGGCCGGACAGGGGACAATCAGCCCCAGCATTTT.

The J gene is TRBJ1-2, the V gene TRBV6-5; D not certain. Trimming cost V 0 bases and J 5 bases, with 13 bases left between them. Germline V gives CDR1 MNHEY, CDR2 SVGAGI. The length of the CDR3 is 15 residues. CDR3: CASSYSPELTYGYTF. For the CDR3, the DNA is TGTGCCAGCAGTTACTCCCCAGAGCTCACGTATGGCTACACCTTC.

The chain is built from TRBV7-9 and TRBJ2-3; D is possibly TRBD1 (6 bases). Germline loops: CDR1 SEHNR, CDR2 FQNEAQ (reference sequence). This CDR3 region has 17 residues. Trimming shortened V by 6 bases and J by 1 base, and 20 bases separated the two germline ends. Here the CDR3 DNA reads TGTGCCAGCAGTCCTTACAGGGCCCTAGGTGGCACAGATACGCAGTATTTT. Protein: CASSPYRALGGTDTQYF.

The gene calls are TRBV7-3 and TRBJ2-1, with D perhaps matching TRBD1 or TRBD2 (5 bases each). This CDR3 is built from 14 residues. Germline values: CDR1 SGHTA, CDR2 FQGTGA. Trimming removed 5 bases from V and 5 bases from J, with 13 bases in between. Written as DNA, the CDR3 is TGTGCCAGCAGCCCGGGGCAGCGGCACAATGAGCAGTTCTTC. It specifies CASSPGQRHNEQFF.

This chain connects TRBV24-1 to TRBJ2-7; TRBD1 aligns across 9 bases. CDR1 and CDR2 (germline): KGHDR, SFDVKD. CDR3 size: 17 residues. Germline trimming cut 4 bases from V and 5 bases from J; bases unmatched to any gene: 14. Written as DNA, the CDR3 is TGTGCCACCAGTGACCCGCGATCGGGACAGGGTATGAACGAGCAGTACTTC. The encoded protein is CATSDPRSGQGMNEQYF.